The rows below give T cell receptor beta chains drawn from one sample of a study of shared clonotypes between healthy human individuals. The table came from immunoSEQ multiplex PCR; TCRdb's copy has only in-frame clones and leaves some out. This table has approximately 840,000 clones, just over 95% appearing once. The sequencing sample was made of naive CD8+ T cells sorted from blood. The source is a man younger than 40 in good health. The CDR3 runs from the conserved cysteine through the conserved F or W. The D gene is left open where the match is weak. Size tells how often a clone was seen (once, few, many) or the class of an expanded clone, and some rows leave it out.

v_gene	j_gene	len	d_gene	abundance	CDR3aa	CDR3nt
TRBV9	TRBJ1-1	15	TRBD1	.	CASSVGTGQNTEAFF	TGTGCCAGCAGCGTTGGGACAGGACAGAACACTGAAGCTTTCTTT
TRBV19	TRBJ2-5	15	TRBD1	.	CASCGDRAGQETQYF	TGTGCCAGCTGCGGGGACAGGGCTGGACAAGAGACCCAGTACTTC
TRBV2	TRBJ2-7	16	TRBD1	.	CASSPNRDRVFGEQYF	TGTGCCAGCAGTCCGAATCGGGACAGGGTTTTCGGCGAGCAGTACTTC
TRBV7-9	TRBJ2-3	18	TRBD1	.	CASSPRDRGADRTDTQYF	TGTGCCAGCAGCCCCCGGGACAGGGGGGCCGACAGGACAGATACGCAGTATTTT
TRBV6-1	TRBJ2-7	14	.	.	CASSSPSGSYEQYF	TGTGCCAGCAGTTCCCCTTCCGGGAGCTACGAGCAGTACTTC
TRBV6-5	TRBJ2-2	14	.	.	CASRPLVGTGELFF	TGTGCCAGCAGGCCGTTAGTTGGCACCGGGGAGCTGTTTTTT
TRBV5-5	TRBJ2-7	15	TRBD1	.	CASSRPDRGQYEQYF	TGTGCCAGCAGCCGACCGGACAGGGGCCAATACGAGCAGTACTTC
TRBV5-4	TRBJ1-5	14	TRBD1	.	CASSADRGGQPQHF	TGTGCCAGCAGCGCCGACAGGGGGGGGCAGCCCCAGCATTTT
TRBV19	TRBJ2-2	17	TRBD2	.	CASSIGDYSPRGGELFF	TGTGCCAGTAGTATCGGGGACTATTCCCCCCGGGGCGGGGAGCTGTTTTTT
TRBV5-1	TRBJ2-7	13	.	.	CASSLPENDEQYF	TGCGCCAGCAGCCTGCCGGAGAACGACGAGCAGTACTTC
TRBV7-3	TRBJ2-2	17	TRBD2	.	CASSSATSGIGAGELFF	TGTGCCAGCAGCTCCGCGACTAGCGGGATTGGCGCCGGGGAGCTGTTTTTT
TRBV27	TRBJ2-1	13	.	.	CASSLGQYNEQFF	TGTGCCAGCAGTCTTGGACAGTACAATGAGCAGTTCTTC
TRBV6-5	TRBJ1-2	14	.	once	CASRAVGGLDGYTF	TGTGCCAGCAGGGCCGTAGGGGGTCTAGACGGCTACACCTTC
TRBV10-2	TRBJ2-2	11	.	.	CASMATGELFF	TGCGCCAGCATGGCCACCGGGGAGCTGTTTTTT
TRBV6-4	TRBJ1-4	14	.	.	CASSEYPTNEKLFF	TGTGCCAGCAGTGAATACCCAACTAATGAAAAACTGTTTTTT
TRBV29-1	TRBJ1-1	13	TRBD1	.	CSVAGTGPIEAFF	TGCAGCGTTGCAGGGACAGGGCCCATAGAAGCTTTCTTT
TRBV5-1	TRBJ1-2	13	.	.	CASSLGDNYGYTF	TGCGCCAGCAGCTTAGGGGATAACTATGGCTACACCTTC
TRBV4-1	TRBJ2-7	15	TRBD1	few	CASSHRTGSSYEQYF	TGCGCCAGCAGCCACCGGACAGGAAGCTCCTACGAGCAGTACTTC
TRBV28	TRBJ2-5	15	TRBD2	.	CASRLGLAGDETQYF	TGTGCCAGCAGGCTCGGACTAGCGGGAGACGAGACCCAGTACTTC
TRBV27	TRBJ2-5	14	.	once	CASSFLGTQETQYF	TGTGCCAGCAGTTTCTTGGGGACCCAAGAGACCCAGTACTTC
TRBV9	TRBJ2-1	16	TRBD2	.	CASSVTSGKSYNEQFF	TGTGCCAGCAGCGTAACTAGCGGGAAATCCTACAATGAGCAGTTCTTC